The 19 T cell receptor beta chains listed next were all sequenced from one sample in a study of cytomegalovirus exposure and HLA in healthy donors. PCR was performed using 60 Vbeta and 13 Jbeta primers. Clones were sequenced by immunoSEQ multiplex PCR, and TCRdb holds only the in-frame ones, with some missing. The table includes fewer than 150,000 clones, over 65% detected once. The sample consisted of PBMCs. These receptors were collected from a man aged 45-65 years in good health and CMV-seronegative.

This clone turned up a few times. The chain recombines TRBV5-1 with TRBJ2-7, with 7 bases identical to TRBD1. Trimming took 0 bases from V and 6 from J; bases not matched to a gene: 9. The CDR3 totals 15 residues. CDR1 is SGHRS, CDR2 YFSETQ, per germline. The CDR3 spells CASSLETGLSSEQYF. The CDR3 DNA is TGCGCCAGCAGCTTGGAGACAGGGTTAAGCTCCGAGCAGTACTTC.

This clone was seen only a few times. The chain recombines TRBV6-1 with TRBJ1-3; D unresolved. The CDR3 spans 14 residues. With 6 bases removed from V and 0 bases from J, the gap between germline ends came to 9 bases. Germline CDR1 reads MNHNS; CDR2 reads SASEGT. The CDR3 region is CASSISSSGNTIYF. DNA of the CDR3: TGTGCCAGCAGCATTTCGAGCTCTGGAAACACCATATATTTT.

V is TRBV19 and J is TRBJ2-3; the match to TRBD2 covers 14 bases. CDR1 is LNHDA, CDR2 SQIVND, per germline (reference sequence). The CDR3 has 16 amino acids. V gave up 5 bases and J gave up 6 bases; unmatched junction bases: 7. CDR3 DNA sequence: TGTGCCAGTAGTCCGACTAGCGGGAGGGCCCCCGATACGCAGTATTTT. Protein sequence: CASSPTSGRAPDTQYF. Full variable domain (remainder filled in from reference TRBV19 and TRBJ2-3): DGGITQSPKYLFRKEGQNVTLSCEQNLNHDAMYWYRQDPGQGLRLIYYSQIVNDFQKGDIAEGYSVSREKKESFPLTVTSAQKNPTAFYLCASSPTSGRAPDTQYFGPGTRLTVL.

J is TRBJ2-3 and V is TRBV29-1; 8 bases match TRBD2. V lost 8 bases and J lost 3; bases outside the gene matches: 10. Germline CDR1 reads SQVTM; CDR2 reads ANQGSEA. The CDR3 loop spans 14 amino acids. CDR3 in DNA: TGCAGCTTCACCAGCAGCGGGAGAACAGATACGCAGTATTTT. Translated: CSFTSSGRTDTQYF.

This clone was observed a handful of times. The J gene is TRBJ2-5, the V gene TRBV10-3, with 9 bases aligning to TRBD1. Germline V gene data show CDR1 as ENHRY and CDR2 as SYGVKD. J lost 7 bases, V lost 5 bases, and 20 bases had no gene match. The CDR3 spans 18 residues. The CDR3 nucleotides are TGTGCCATCAGTTCCGGACAGGGGATCTCCCCAGTATCTGGGACCCAGTACTTC. It encodes CAISSGQGISPVSGTQYF.

The gene calls are TRBV11-2 and TRBJ2-7; 9 bases line up with TRBD2. J lost 9 bases, V lost 5 bases, and 5 bases had no gene match. Germline-derived CDR1 and CDR2 are SGHAT and FQNNGV. The CDR3 is 12 residues long. In nucleotides, the CDR3 is TGTGCCAGCAGCCTGGGAGCGGGAGGGCAGTACTTC. Its translation is CASSLGAGGQYF.

The chain recombines TRBV7-2 with TRBJ1-2; 8 nucleotides line up with TRBD1. J was trimmed by 1 base and V by 5 bases; bases with no gene match: 6. CDR1 SGHTA and CDR2 FQGNSA come from the germline V gene. The length of the CDR3 is 15 residues. CDR3 residues: CASSVNRGSNYGYTF. CDR3 in DNA: TGTGCCAGCAGCGTAAACAGGGGGAGTAACTATGGCTACACCTTC.

This chain connects TRBV5-1 to TRBJ2-2; 7 bases line up with TRBD1. CDR1 and CDR2 (germline): SGHRS, YFSETQ. V dropped 4 bases and J dropped 0; count of bases not matched to a gene: 6. The CDR3 spans 16 residues. CDR3 loop: CASSPLGQANTGELFF. The CDR3 DNA reads TGCGCCAGCAGCCCACTCGGACAGGCGAACACCGGGGAGCTGTTTTTT.

This chain connects TRBV10-3 to TRBJ2-5, with D perhaps matching TRBD2 (6 bases). From germline, CDR1 is ENHRY and CDR2 SYGVKD. The CDR3 has 11 residues. V was trimmed by 8 bases and J by 5 bases, leaving 9 bases between them. In DNA, the CDR3 is TGTGCCATCCGTCGGGAGGAGACCCAGTACTTC. Protein sequence: CAIRREETQYF.

J is TRBJ2-7 and V is TRBV10-3; D is possibly TRBD2 (5 bases). Trimming cost V 3 bases and J 3 bases, with 12 bases left between them. Per the germline V gene, CDR1 is ENHRY and CDR2 is SYGVKD. The length of the CDR3 is 14 residues. The CDR3 protein is CAISDTASGYEQYF. The CDR3 nucleotides read TGTGCCATCAGTGATACGGCCAGCGGCTACGAGCAGTACTTC.

This clone has only a few counts. The chain is built from TRBV9 and TRBJ2-7; no reliable D call. Per the germline V gene, CDR1 is SGDLS and CDR2 is YYNGEE. The CDR3 runs 15 residues. V was clipped by 4 bases and J by 0 bases, with 14 bases between them. The CDR3 reads CASSPGGPSSYEQYF. DNA for the CDR3: TGTGCCAGCAGCCCCGGTGGGCCGAGCTCCTACGAGCAGTACTTC.

This sequence joins TRBV6-6 and TRBJ2-5; TRBD2 matches 9 bases. The CDR3 is 13 residues long. V was pared by 11 bases and J by 5 bases, with 9 bases of the junction left unmatched. Germline values: CDR1 MNHNY, CDR2 SVGAGI (reference sequence). The CDR3 nucleotides are TGTGCCGGCGGAGCGGGAGGCAGGGAGACCCAGTACTTC. Protein sequence: CAGGAGGRETQYF.

This rearrangement joins TRBV28 to TRBJ2-2, with a weak D call TRBD2 (5 bases). The CDR3 runs to 12 residues. V was clipped by 8 bases and J by 5 bases, with 9 bases between them. The germline gives CDR1 MDHEN, CDR2 SYDVKM. CDR3 residues: CASFSGTGELFF. The CDR3 DNA reads TGTGCCAGCTTTTCGGGAACCGGGGAGCTGTTTTTT.

The chain recombines TRBV6-6 with TRBJ1-2, with D perhaps matching TRBD1 (5 bases). The V gene's germline CDR1 is MNHNY and CDR2 SVGAGI (reference sequence). Trimming removed 2 bases from V and 8 bases from J, with 9 bases in between. This CDR3 comprises 12 residues. CDR3 in amino acids: CASSYRGGGYTF. The CDR3 DNA sequence: TGTGCCAGCAGTTACAGGGGAGGGGGCTACACCTTC.

This clone has more than one count but fewer than ten. The chain carries TRBV6-1 and TRBJ2-2; 10 bases align to TRBD2. The CDR3 is made up of 15 amino acids. Germline values: CDR1 MNHNS, CDR2 SASEGT. V dropped 7 bases and J dropped 8; count of bases not matched to a gene: 10. CDR3 DNA: TGTGCCAGCATGAGGTCTAGCGGGGGACCAGGGGAGCTGTTTTTT. Its translation: CASMRSSGGPGELFF.

V gene TRBV5-1 combines with J gene TRBJ2-5; 12 nucleotides agree with TRBD1. J gave up 4 bases and V 0 bases, and 1 base lay outside the gene matches. The CDR3 length is 15 residues. In germline, CDR1 is SGHRS, CDR2 YFSETQ. The CDR3 bases are TGCGCCAGCAGCTTGGTGGGACAGGGGGCAGAGACCCAGTACTTC. Protein: CASSLVGQGAETQYF.

The chain carries TRBV19 and TRBJ2-3; 12 bases line up with TRBD2. Losses at the gene ends were 3 bases for V and 6 bases for J; bases not matched to a gene: 7. Per the germline V gene, CDR1 is LNHDA and CDR2 is SQIVND (reference sequence). The CDR3 totals 16 residues. CDR3 in amino acids: CASSIQASGRADTQYF. The CDR3 DNA is TGTGCCAGTAGTATTCAAGCTAGCGGGAGGGCGGATACGCAGTATTTT.

V and J are TRBV28 and TRBJ1-4; perhaps TRBD1 as D (6 bases). The CDR3 consists of 14 residues. Trimming shortened V by 2 bases and J by 8 bases, and 12 bases separated the two germline ends. Per the germline V gene, CDR1 is MDHEN and CDR2 is SYDVKM. CDR3 sequence reads: CASSLEGGREKLFF. The CDR3 nucleotides read TGTGCCAGCAGTTTAGAAGGGGGTCGAGAAAAACTGTTTTTT.

The chain links TRBV6-4 to TRBJ2-1; 11 bases map to TRBD2. The CDR3 covers 15 residues. From germline, CDR1 is MRHNA and CDR2 SNTAGT. Trimming cost V 4 bases and J 7 bases; bases outside gene matches: 6. The CDR3 nucleotides are TGTGCCAGCAGTGGGACTAGCGGGCACGGGAATGAGCAGTTCTTC. It translates to CASSGTSGHGNEQFF.